The 3 T cell receptor beta chains reported below all come from one sample, sequenced in a study of CD8 T cells in Susac syndrome. When the RNA was reverse transcribed, random hexamers were used with an input of roughly 0.45 to 1 ug. In TCRdb, the immunoSEQ multiplex PCR reads were re-called with MiXCR into one record per CDR3 protein. The sample lists tens of thousands of distinct CDR3 sequences, just under 95% occurring once. Sequencing used CD8+ T cells from PBMCs. The source of these receptors is a human donor with multiple sclerosis.

The V and J genes are TRBV27 and TRBJ1-1; 11 nucleotides line up with TRBD1. The CDR3 loop spans 17 amino acids. The trim removed 5 bases at V and 3 bases at J, leaving 11 bases unmatched. Germline V gene lookup returns CDR1 MNHEY and CDR2 SMNVEV (reference sequence). The CDR3 reads CASSPIGQGAEDTEAFF. The DNA of the CDR3 is TGTGCCAGCAGTCCGATTGGACAGGGGGCGGAGGACACTGAAGCTTTCTTT.

The gene calls are TRBV19 and TRBJ1-5; TRBD1 might be the D (5 bases). CDR3 length: 17 amino acids. Trimming stripped 0 bases from V and 0 bases from J, with 12 bases between. CDR1 is LNHDA and CDR2 is SQIVND in the germline V gene (reference sequence). CDR3: CASSIEGHVYSNQPQHF. In DNA, the CDR3 is TGTGCCAGTAGTATAGAGGGGCACGTGTATAGCAATCAGCCCCAGCATTTT.

V gene TRBV6-1 combines with J gene TRBJ2-7; 12 bases map to TRBD2. V shed 7 bases, J shed 4 bases, and the junction held 5 bases outside the gene matches. Looked up from germline, CDR1 is MNHNS and CDR2 is SASEGT. The CDR3 extends over 14 amino acids. The CDR3 here is CASTTGTSGYEQYF. CDR3 nucleotides: TGTGCCAGCACCACCGGGACTAGCGGGTACGAGCAGTACTTC.